The sequence of this T cell receptor beta chain was determined in a study of cytomegalovirus exposure and HLA in healthy donors. Vbeta (60) and Jbeta (13) primers were used in the PCR. Profiling relied on immunoSEQ multiplex PCR, and the TCRdb table lists in-frame clones only, not all of them. The sample lists around 110,000 clones; around three quarters were seen once. Between the trimmed V and J ends, which lost 3 bases and 7 bases, there was a span of 10 bases. There are 14 residues in the CDR3. Per germline, CDR1 KGHSH and CDR2 LQKENI. What was sequenced was PBMCs. This rearrangement joins TRBV18 to TRBJ1-6; D is possibly TRBD1 (5 bases). The TCR comes from a woman aged 30 to 39 in good health and CMV-seronegative. As DNA, the CDR3 is TGTGCCAGCTCACCCGACAGTAAGAATTCACCCCTCCACTTT. Protein product: CASSPDSKNSPLHF.